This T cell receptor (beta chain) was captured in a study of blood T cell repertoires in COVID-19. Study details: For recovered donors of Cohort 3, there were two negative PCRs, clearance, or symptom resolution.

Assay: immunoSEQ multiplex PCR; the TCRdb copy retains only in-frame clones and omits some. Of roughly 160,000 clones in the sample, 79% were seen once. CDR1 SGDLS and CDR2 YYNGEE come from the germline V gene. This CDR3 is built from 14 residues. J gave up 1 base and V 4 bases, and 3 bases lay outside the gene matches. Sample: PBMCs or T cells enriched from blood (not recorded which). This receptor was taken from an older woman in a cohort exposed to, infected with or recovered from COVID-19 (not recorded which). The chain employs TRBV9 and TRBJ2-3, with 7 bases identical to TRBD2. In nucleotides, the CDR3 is TGTGCCAGCAGCACTCTAGCGGGCACAGATACGCAGTATTTT. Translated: CASSTLAGTDTQYF.